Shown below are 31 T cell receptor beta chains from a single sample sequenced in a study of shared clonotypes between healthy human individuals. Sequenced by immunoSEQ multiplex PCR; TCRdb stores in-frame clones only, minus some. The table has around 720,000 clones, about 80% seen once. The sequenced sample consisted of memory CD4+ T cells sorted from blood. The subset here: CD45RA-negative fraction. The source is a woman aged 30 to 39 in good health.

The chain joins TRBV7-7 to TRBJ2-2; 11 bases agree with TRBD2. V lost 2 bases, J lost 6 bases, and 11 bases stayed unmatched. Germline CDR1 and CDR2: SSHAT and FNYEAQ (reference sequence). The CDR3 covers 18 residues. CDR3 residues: CASSLTPLSGRAPGELFF. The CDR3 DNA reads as TGTGCCAGCAGCTTAACTCCCCTTAGCGGGAGGGCCCCCGGGGAGCTGTTTTTT.

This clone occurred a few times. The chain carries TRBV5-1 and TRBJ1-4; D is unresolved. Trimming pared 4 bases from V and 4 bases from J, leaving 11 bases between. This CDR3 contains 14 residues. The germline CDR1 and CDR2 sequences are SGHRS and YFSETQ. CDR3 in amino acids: CASSTGRFNEKLFF. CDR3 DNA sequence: TGCGCCAGCAGCACCGGGCGCTTTAATGAAAAACTGTTTTTT.

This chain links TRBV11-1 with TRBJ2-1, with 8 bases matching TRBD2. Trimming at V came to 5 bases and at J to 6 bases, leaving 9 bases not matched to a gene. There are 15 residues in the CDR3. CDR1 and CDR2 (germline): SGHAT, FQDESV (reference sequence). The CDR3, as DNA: TGTGCCAGCAGCCCCCGGGCGGGAGGAGTCAATGAGCAGTTCTTC. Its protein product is CASSPRAGGVNEQFF.

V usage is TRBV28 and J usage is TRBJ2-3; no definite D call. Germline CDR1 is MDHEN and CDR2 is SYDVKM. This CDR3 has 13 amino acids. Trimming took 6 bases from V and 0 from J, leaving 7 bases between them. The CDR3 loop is CASSLDSTDTQYF. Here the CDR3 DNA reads TGTGCCAGCAGCCTGGACAGCACAGATACGCAGTATTTT.

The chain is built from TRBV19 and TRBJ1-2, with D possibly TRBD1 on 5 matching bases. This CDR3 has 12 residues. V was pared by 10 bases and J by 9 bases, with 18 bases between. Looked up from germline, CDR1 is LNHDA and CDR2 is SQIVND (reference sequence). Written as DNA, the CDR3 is TGTGCCACCTACGACAGTTTCTGGCGCTACACCTTC. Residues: CATYDSFWRYTF.

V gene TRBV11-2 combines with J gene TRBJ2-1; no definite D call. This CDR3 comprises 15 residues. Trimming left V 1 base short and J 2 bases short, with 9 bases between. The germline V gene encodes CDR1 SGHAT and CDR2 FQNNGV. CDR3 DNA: TGTGCCAGCAGCTTAGGTGCGGACCCCTACAATGAGCAGTTCTTC. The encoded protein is CASSLGADPYNEQFF.

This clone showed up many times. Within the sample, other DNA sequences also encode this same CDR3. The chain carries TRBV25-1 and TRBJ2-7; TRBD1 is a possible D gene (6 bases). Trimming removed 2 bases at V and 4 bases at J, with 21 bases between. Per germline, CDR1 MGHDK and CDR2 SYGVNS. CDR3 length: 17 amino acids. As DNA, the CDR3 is TGTGCCAGCAGTGAAACCTCTGGAGCCGGGACACGTTACGAGCAGTACTTC. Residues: CASSETSGAGTRYEQYF.

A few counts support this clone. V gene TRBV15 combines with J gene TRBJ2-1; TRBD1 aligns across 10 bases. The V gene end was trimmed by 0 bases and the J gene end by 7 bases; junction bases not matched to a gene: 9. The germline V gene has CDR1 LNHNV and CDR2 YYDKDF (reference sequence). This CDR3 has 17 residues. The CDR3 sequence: CATSRDGGTGVGNEQFF. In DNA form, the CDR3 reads TGTGCCACCAGCAGAGATGGCGGGACAGGGGTGGGGAATGAGCAGTTCTTC.

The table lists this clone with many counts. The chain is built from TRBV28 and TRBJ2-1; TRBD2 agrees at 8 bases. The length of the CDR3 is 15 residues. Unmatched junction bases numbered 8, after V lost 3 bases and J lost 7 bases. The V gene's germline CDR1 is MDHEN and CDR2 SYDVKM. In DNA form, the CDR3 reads TGTGCCAGCAGTTTGGCCGGGACTAGGGGTAATGAGCAGTTCTTC. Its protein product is CASSLAGTRGNEQFF.

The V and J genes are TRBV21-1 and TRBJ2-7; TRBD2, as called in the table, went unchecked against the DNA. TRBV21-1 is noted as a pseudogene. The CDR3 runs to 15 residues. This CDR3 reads CASSKVSGIGYEQYF. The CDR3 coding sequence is TGTGCCAGCAGCAAAGTTAGCGGGATCGGGTACGAGCAGTACTTC.

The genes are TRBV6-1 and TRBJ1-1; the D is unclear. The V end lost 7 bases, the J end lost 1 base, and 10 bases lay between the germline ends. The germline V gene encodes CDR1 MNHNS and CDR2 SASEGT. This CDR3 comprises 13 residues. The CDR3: CASIHRGNTEAFF. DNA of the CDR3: TGTGCCAGCATTCATCGGGGGAACACTGAAGCTTTCTTT.

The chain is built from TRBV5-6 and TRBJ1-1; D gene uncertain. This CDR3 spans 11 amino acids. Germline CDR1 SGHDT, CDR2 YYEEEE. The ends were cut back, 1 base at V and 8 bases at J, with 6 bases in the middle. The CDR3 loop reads CASSLQLEAFF. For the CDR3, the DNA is TGTGCCAGCAGCTTGCAATTGGAAGCTTTCTTT.

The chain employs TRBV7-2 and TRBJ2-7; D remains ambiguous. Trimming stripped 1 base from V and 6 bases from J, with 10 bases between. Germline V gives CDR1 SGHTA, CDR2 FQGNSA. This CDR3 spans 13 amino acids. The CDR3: CASSLEARSEQYF. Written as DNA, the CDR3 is TGTGCCAGCAGCTTAGAGGCTAGGAGCGAGCAGTACTTC.

The CDR3 nucleotides are TGTGCCAGCAGTTGGCCCCCGGAAGATACGCAGTATTTT. This sequence encodes CASSWPPEDTQYF. The V and J genes are TRBV6-6 and TRBJ2-3; D remains ambiguous. The length of the CDR3 is 13 residues. Germline-derived CDR1 and CDR2 are MNHNY and SVGAGI (reference sequence). The germline V and J ends were trimmed by 4 bases and 5 bases, with 10 bases remaining between them.

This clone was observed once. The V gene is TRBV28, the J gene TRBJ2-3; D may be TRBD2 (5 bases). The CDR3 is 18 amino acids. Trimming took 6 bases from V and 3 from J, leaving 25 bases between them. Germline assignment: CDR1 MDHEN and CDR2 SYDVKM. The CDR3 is CASRPPSSGVRGTDTQYF. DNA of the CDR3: TGTGCCAGCAGACCTCCTTCTAGTGGCGTACGGGGAACAGATACGCAGTATTTT.

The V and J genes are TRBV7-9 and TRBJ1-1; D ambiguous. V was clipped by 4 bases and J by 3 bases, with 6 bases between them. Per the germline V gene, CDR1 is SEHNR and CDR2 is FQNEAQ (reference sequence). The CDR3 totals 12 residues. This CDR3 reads CASSSQYTEAFF. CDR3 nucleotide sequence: TGTGCCAGCAGCTCCCAGTACACTGAAGCTTTCTTT.

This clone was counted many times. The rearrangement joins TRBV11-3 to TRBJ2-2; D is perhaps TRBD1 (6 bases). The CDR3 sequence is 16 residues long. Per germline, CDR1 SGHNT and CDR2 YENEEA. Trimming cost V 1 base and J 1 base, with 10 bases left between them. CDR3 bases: TGTGCCAGCAGCTTAGGGGGACACCAGAACACCGGGGAGCTGTTTTTT. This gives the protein CASSLGGHQNTGELFF.

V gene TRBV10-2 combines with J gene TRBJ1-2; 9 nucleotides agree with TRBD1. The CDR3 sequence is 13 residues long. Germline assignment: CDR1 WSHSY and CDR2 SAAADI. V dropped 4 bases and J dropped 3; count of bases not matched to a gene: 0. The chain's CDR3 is CASSGDRDYGYTF. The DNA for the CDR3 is TGCGCCAGCAGTGGGGACAGGGACTATGGCTACACCTTC.

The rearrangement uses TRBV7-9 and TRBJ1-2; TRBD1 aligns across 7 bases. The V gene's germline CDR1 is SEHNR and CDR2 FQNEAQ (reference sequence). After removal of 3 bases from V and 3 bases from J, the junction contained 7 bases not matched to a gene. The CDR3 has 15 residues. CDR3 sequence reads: CASSFDRALYYGYTF. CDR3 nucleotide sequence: TGTGCCAGCAGCTTCGACAGGGCCTTATACTATGGCTACACCTTC.

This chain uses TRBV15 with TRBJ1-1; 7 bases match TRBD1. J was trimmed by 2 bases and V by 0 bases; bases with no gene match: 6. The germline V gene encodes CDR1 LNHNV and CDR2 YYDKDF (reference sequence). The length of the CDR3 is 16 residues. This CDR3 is CATSRDRGRFNTEAFF. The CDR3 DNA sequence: TGTGCCACCAGCAGAGATAGGGGGCGATTCAACACTGAAGCTTTCTTT.

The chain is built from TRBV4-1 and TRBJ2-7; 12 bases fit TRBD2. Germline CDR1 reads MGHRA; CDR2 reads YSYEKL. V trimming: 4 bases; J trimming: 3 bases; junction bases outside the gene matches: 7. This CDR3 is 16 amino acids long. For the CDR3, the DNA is TGCGCCAGCAGCCGCCGACTAGCGGGAGAGGGCTACGAGCAGTACTTC. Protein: CASSRRLAGEGYEQYF.

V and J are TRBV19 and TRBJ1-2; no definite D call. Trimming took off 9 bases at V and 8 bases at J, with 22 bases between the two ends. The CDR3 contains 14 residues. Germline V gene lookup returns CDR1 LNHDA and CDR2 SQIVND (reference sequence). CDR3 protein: CASSNQGRTIGYTF. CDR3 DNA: TGTGCCAGCTCCAACCAAGGGAGAACTATCGGCTACACCTTC.

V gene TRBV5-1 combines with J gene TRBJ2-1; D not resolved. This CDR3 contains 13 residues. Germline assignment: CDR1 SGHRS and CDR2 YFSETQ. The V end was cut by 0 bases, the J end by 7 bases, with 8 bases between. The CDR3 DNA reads TGCGCCAGCAGCTTGGCCTATGGTAATGAGCAGTTCTTC. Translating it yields CASSLAYGNEQFF.

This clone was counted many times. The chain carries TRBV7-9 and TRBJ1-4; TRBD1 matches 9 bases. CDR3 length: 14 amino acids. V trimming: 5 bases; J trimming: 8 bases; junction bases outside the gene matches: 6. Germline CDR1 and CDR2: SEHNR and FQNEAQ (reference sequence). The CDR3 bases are TGTGCCAGCAGCGGGATGACAGGGGGGGAAAAACTGTTTTTT. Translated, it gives CASSGMTGGEKLFF.

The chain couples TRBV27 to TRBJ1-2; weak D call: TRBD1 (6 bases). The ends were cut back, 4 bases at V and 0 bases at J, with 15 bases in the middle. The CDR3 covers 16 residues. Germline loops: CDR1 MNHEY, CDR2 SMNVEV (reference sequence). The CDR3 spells CASSSGQLHTNYGYTF. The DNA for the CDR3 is TGTGCCAGCAGTTCCGGACAGCTACACACTAACTATGGCTACACCTTC.

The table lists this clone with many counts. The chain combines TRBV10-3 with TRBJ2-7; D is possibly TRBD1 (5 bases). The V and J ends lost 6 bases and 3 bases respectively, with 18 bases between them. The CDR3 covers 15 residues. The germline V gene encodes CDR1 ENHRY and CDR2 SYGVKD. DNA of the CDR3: TGTGCCATCAGCGAGACAGCTATGATGAACTACGAGCAGTACTTC. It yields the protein CAISETAMMNYEQYF.

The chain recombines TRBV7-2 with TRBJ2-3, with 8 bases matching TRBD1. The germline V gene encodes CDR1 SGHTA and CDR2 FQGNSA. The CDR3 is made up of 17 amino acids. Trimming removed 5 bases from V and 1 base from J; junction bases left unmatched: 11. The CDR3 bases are TGTGCCAGCAGCCCCCGACAGGGGTTAGGGGGCACAGATACGCAGTATTTT. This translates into CASSPRQGLGGTDTQYF.

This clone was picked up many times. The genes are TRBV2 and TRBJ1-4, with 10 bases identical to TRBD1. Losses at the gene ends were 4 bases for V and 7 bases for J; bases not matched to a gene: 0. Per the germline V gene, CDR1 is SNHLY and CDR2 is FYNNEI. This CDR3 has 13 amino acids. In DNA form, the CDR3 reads TGTGCCAGCAGTGGGACAGGGGGTGAAAAACTGTTTTTT. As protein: CASSGTGGEKLFF.

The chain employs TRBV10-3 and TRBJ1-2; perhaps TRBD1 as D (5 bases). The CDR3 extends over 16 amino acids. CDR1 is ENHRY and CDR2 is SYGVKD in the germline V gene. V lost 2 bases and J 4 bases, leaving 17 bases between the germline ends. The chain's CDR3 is CAISEPRQSLSYGYTF. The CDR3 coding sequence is TGTGCCATCAGTGAGCCACGACAGAGTTTGAGCTATGGCTACACCTTC.

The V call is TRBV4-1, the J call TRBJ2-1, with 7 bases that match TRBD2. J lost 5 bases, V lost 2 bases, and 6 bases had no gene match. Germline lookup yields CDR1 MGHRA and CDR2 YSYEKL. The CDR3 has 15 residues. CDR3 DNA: TGCGCCAGCAGCCAAAGGGAGGGAGATAACAATGAGCAGTTCTTC. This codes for CASSQREGDNNEQFF.

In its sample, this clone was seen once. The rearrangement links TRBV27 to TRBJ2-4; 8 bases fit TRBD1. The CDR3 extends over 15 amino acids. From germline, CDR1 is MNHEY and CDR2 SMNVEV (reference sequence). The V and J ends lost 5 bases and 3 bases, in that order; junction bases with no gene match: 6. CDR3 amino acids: CASSPQGAYKNIQYF. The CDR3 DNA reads TGTGCCAGCAGTCCCCAGGGGGCTTACAAAAACATTCAGTACTTC.